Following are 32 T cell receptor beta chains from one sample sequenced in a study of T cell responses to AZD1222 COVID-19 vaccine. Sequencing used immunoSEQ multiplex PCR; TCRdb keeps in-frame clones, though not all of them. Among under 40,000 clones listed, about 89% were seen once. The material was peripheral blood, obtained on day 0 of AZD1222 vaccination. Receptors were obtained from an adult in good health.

DNA of the CDR3: TGTGCCAGCAGCTTTATAGCGGGAGAGCAGTACTTC. This gives the protein CASSFIAGEQYF. The V and J genes are TRBV7-9 and TRBJ2-7; TRBD2 matches at 8 bases. This CDR3 has 12 residues. Unmatched junction bases numbered 2, after V lost 3 bases and J lost 7 bases. Germline values: CDR1 SEHNR, CDR2 FQNEAQ (reference sequence).

The CDR3 region is CASIGRKYGTEAFF. The CDR3, as DNA: TGTGCCAGTATAGGGAGGAAGTATGGCACTGAAGCTTTCTTT. The rearrangement links TRBV19 to TRBJ1-1; the D is unclear. CDR3 length equals 14 residues. Deletions cut 7 bases from V and 4 bases from J, with 16 bases between. Looked up from germline, CDR1 is LNHDA and CDR2 is SQIVND (reference sequence).

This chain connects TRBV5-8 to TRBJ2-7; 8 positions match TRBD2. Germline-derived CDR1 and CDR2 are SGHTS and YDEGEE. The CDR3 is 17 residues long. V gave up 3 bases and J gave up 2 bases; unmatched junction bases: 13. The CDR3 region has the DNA TGTGCCAGCAGCTCCCACATTGGGGCGGGGGGACCCTACGAGCAGTACTTC. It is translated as CASSSHIGAGGPYEQYF.

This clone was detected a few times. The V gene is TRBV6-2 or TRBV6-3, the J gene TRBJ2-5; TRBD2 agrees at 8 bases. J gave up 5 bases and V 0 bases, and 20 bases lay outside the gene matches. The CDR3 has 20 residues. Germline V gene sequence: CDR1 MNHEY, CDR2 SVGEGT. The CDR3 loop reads CASSYSTGGPSFGGHETQYF. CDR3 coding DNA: TGTGCCAGCAGTTACTCGACGGGAGGGCCCTCTTTCGGGGGTCACGAGACCCAGTACTTC.

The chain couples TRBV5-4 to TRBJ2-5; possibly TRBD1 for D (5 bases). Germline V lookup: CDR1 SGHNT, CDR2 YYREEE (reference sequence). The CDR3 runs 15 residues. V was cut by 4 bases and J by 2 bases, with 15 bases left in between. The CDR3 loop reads CASSIGQSLQETQYF. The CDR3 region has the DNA TGTGCCAGCAGCATAGGACAAAGCCTACAAGAGACCCAGTACTTC.

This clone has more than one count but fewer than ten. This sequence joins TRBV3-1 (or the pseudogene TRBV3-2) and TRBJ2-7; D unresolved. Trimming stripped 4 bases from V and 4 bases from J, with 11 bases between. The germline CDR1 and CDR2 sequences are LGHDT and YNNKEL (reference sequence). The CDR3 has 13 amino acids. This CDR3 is CASSRSVGYEQYF. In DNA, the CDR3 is TGTGCCAGCAGCCGGTCCGTCGGATACGAGCAGTACTTC.

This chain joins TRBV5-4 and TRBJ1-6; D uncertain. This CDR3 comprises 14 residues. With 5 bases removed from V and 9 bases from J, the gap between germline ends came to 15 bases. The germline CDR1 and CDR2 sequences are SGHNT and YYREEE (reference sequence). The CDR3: CASSRTSAGSPLHF. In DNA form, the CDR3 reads TGTGCCAGCAGTCGAACCTCAGCGGGTTCACCCCTCCACTTT.

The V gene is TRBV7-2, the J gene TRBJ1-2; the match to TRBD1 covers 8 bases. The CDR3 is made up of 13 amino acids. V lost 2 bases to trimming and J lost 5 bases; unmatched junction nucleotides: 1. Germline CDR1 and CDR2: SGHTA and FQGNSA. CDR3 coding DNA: TGTGCCAGCAGCTTATACAGGGGGTATGGCTACACCTTC. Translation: CASSLYRGYGYTF. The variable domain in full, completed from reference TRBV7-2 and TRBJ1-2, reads GAGVSQSPSNKVTEKGKDVELRCDPISGHTALYWYRQSLGQGLEFLIYFQGNSAPDKSGLPSDRFSAERTGGSVSTLTIQRTQQEDSAVYLCASSLYRGYGYTFGSGTRLTVV.

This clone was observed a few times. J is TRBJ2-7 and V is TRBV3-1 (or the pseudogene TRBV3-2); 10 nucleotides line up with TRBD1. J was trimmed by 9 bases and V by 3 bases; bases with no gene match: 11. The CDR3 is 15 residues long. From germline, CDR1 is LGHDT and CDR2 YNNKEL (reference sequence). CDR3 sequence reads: CASSQVDRGRGGQYF. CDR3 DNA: TGTGCCAGCAGCCAGGTTGACAGGGGGCGAGGCGGGCAGTACTTC.

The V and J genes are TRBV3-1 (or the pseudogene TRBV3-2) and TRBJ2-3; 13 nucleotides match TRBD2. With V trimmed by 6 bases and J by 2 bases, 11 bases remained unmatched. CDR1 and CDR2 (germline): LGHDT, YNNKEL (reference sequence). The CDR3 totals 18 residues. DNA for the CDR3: TGTGCCAGCAGTTCAATGCCGGGACTAGCGGGGTCCACAGATACGCAGTATTTT. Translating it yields CASSSMPGLAGSTDTQYF.

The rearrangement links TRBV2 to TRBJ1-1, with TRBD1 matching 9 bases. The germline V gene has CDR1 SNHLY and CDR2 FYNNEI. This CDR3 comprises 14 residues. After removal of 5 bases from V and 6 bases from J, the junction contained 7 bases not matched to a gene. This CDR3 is CASSSGTGKAEAFF. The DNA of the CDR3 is TGTGCCAGCAGTTCCGGGACAGGGAAGGCTGAAGCTTTCTTT.

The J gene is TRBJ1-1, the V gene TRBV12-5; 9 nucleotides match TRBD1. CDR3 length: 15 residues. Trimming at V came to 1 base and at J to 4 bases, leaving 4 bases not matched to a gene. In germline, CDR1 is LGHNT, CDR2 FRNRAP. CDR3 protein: CASGLADRGSTEAFF. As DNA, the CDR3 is TGTGCTAGTGGTTTGGCTGACAGGGGGAGCACTGAAGCTTTCTTT.

The CDR3 bases are TGCGCCAGCAGCCCACAGGGGGTTTCCTACGAGCAGTACTTC. It encodes CASSPQGVSYEQYF. The chain joins TRBV5-1 to TRBJ2-7; 8 bases are a match to TRBD1. The CDR3 runs to 14 residues. J was trimmed by 1 base and V by 4 bases; bases with no gene match: 4. Germline V gene lookup returns CDR1 SGHRS and CDR2 YFSETQ.

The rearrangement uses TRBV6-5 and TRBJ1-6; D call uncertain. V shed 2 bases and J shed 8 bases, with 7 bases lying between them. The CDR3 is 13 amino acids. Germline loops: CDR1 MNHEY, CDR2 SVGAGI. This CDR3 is CASSYQIDSPLHF. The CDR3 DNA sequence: TGTGCCAGCAGTTACCAAATTGATTCACCCCTCCACTTT.

The CDR3 region has the DNA TGTGCCAGCAGTTATTCGGGACTCCACTCCTACAATGAGCAGTTCTTC. It translates to CASSYSGLHSYNEQFF. The V gene is TRBV6-5, the J gene TRBJ2-1, with D possibly matching TRBD2 (6 bases). Trimming took 3 bases from V and 0 from J, leaving 12 bases between them. This CDR3 contains 16 residues. CDR1 and CDR2 from the germline V gene are MNHEY and SVGAGI.

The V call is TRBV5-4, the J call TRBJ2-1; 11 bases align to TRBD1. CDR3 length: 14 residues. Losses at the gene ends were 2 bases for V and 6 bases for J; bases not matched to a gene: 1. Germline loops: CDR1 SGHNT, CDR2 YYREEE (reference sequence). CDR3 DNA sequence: TGTGCCAGCAGCTTTGGGACAGGGGGCAATGAGCAGTTCTTC. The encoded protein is CASSFGTGGNEQFF.

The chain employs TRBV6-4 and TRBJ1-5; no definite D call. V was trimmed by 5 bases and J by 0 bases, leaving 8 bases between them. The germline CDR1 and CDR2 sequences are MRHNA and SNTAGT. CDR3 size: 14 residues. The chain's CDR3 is CASSPDYSNQPQHF. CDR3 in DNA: TGTGCCAGCAGTCCCGATTATAGCAATCAGCCCCAGCATTTT.

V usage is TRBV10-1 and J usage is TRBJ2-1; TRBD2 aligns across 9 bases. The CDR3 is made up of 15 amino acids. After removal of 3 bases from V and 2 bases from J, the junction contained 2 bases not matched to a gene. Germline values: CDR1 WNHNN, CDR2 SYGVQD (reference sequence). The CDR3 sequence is CASSDQRGAYNEQFF. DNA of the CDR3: TGCGCCAGCAGTGATCAGCGGGGGGCCTACAATGAGCAGTTCTTC.

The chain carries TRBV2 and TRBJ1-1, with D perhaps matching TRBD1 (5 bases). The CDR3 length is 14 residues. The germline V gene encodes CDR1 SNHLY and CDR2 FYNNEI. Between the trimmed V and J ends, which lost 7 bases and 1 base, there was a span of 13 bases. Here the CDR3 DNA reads TGTGCCAGCATGTTGGGTAGGGGGAACACTGAAGCTTTCTTT. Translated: CASMLGRGNTEAFF. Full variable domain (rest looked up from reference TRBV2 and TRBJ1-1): EPEVTQTPSHQVTQMGQEVILRCVPISNHLYFYWYRQILGQKVEFLVSFYNNEISEKSEIFDDQFSVERPDGSNFTLKIRSTKLEDSAMYFCASMLGRGNTEAFFGQGTRLTVV.

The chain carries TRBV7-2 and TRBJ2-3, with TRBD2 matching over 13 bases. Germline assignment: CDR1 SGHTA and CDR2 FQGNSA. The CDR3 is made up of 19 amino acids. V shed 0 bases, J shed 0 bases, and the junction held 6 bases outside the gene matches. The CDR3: CASSLAGLAGAWSTDTQYF. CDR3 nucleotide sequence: TGTGCCAGCAGCTTAGCCGGACTAGCGGGAGCCTGGAGCACAGATACGCAGTATTTT.

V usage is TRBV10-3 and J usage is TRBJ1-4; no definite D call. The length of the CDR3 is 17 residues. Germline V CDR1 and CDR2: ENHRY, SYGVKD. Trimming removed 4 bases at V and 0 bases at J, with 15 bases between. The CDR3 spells CAISAAGNSATNEKLFF. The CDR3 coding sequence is TGTGCCATCAGTGCAGCCGGGAACAGTGCAACTAATGAAAAACTGTTTTTT.

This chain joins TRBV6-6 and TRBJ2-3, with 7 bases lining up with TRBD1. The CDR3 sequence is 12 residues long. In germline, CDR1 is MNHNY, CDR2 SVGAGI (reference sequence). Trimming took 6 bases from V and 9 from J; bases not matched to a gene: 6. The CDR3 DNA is TGTGCCAGCAGCCAAGACAGGGACACGCAGTATTTT. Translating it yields CASSQDRDTQYF.

The CDR3 sequence: CASSGALVGHNEQFF. The CDR3 nucleotides are TGTGCCAGCAGCGGGGCGCTCGTGGGACACAATGAGCAGTTCTTC. The chain couples TRBV9 to TRBJ2-1; the D gene could be TRBD1 or TRBD2 (5 bases each). The V gene's germline CDR1 is SGDLS and CDR2 YYNGEE. V lost 3 bases to trimming and J lost 5 bases, with 15 bases between them. The CDR3 totals 15 residues.

The CDR3 DNA is TGCAGCGTTTCAGGGACTAGCGGGAGAAGGTACGAGCAGTACTTC. This gives the protein CSVSGTSGRRYEQYF. J is TRBJ2-7 and V is TRBV29-1; 14 bases line up with TRBD2. CDR3 length: 15 residues. CDR1 and CDR2 (germline): SQVTM, ANQGSEA. Germline trimming cut 5 bases from V and 4 bases from J; bases unmatched to any gene: 7.

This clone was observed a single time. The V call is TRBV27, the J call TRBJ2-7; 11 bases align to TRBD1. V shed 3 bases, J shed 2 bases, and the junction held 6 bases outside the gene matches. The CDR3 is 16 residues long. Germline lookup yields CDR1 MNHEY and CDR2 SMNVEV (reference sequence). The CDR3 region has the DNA TGTGCCAGCAGTTTGAAGCGGACAGGGGGCACCTACGAGCAGTACTTC. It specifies CASSLKRTGGTYEQYF.

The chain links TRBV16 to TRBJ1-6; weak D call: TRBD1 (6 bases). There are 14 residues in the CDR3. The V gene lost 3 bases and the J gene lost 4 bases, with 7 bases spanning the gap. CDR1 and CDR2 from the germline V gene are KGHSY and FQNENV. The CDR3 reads CASSHTGYNSPLHF. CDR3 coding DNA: TGTGCCAGCAGCCATACAGGGTATAATTCACCCCTCCACTTT.

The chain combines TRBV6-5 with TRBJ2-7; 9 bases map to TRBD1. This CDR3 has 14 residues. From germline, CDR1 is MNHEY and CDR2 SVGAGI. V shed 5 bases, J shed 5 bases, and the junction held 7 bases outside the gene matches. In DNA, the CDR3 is TGTGCCAGCAGTCCCGGGACAGGGATCGACGAGCAGTACTTC. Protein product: CASSPGTGIDEQYF.

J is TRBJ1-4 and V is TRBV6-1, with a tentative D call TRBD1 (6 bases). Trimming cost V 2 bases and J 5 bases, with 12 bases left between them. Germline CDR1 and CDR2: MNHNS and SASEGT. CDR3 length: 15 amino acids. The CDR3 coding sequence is TGTGCCAGCAGTGAACTCGGACAGACCAATGAAAAACTGTTTTTT. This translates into CASSELGQTNEKLFF.

The CDR3 sequence is CASSGGGVGTDTQYF. CDR3 nucleotides: TGTGCCAGCAGCGGGGGGGGCGTCGGCACAGATACGCAGTATTTT. The chain employs TRBV7-2 and TRBJ2-3; D possibly corresponds to TRBD2 (7 bases). CDR1 is SGHTA, CDR2 FQGNSA, per germline. The V end lost 5 bases, the J end lost 1 base, and 13 bases lay between the germline ends. CDR3 length: 15 amino acids.

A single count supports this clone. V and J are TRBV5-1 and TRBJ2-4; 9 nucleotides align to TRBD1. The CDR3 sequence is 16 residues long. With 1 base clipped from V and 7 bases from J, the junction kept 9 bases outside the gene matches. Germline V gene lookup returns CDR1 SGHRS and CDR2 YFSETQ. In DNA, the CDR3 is TGCGCCAGCAGCTTGTCTCTTGGGACAGGGTGGAACATTCAGTACTTC. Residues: CASSLSLGTGWNIQYF.

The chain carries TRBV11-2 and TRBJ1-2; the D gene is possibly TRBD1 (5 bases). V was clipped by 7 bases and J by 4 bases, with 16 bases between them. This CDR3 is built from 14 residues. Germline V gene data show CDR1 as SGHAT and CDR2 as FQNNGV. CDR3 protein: CASNWGGGLYGYTF. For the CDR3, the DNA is TGTGCCAGCAACTGGGGGGGAGGCCTCTATGGCTACACCTTC.

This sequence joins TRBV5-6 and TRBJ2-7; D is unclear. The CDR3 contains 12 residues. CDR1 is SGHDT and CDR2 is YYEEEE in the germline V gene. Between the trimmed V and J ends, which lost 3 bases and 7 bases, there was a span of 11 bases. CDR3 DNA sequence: TGTGCCAGCAGCTCGGAAGTAGTTGAGCAGTACTTC. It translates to CASSSEVVEQYF.